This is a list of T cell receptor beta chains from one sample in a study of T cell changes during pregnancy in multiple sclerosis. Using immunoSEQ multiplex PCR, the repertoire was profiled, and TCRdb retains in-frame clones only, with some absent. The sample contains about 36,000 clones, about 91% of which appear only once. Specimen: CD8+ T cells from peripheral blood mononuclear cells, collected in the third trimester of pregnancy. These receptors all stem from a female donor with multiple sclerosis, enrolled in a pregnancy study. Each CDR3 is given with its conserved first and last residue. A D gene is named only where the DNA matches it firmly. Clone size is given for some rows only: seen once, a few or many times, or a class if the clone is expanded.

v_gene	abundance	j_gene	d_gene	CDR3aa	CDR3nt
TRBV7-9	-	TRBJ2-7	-	CASSYTRQSYEQYF	TGTGCCAGCAGCTACACCAGGCAGTCCTACGAGCAGTACTTC
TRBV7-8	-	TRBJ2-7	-	CASSLETGVVEEQYF	TGTGCCAGCAGCTTAGAGACGGGGGTTGTGGAAGAGCAGTACTTC
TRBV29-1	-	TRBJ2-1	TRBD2	CSVRTSGKVYNEQFF	TGCAGCGTTCGGACTAGCGGTAAGGTATACAATGAGCAGTTCTTC
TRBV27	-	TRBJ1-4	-	CASSIFTGGEKLFF	TGTGCCAGCAGTATCTTTACCGGAGGGGAAAAACTGTTTTTT
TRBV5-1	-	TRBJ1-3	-	CASSFEGRSGNTIYF	TGCGCCAGCAGCTTTGAGGGGAGGTCTGGAAACACCATATATTTT
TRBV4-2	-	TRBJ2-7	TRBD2	CASSQVLAGAYEQYF	TGTGCCAGCAGCCAAGTGCTAGCGGGAGCCTACGAGCAGTACTTC
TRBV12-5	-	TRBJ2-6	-	CASGRGEWGANVLTF	TGTGCTAGTGGCCGCGGCGAGTGGGGGGCCAACGTCCTGACTTTC
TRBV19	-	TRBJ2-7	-	CASSTGLSYEQYF	TGTGCCAGTAGTACCGGACTTTCCTACGAGCAGTACTTC
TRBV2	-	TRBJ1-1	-	CASSQSGETGTEAFF	TGTGCCAGCAGCCAGTCAGGGGAGACGGGCACTGAAGCTTTCTTT
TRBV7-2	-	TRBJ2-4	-	CASSPRARAKNIQYF	TGTGCCAGCAGCCCTCGTGCCAGGGCCAAAAACATTCAGTACTTC
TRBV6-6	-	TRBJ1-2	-	CASSRRGETINYGYTF	TGTGCCAGCAGTCGCCGTGGGGAGACCATAAACTATGGCTACACCTTC
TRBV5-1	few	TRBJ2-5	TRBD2	CATKGGTSGSKETQYF	TGCGCCACCAAGGGGGGGACTAGCGGGAGTAAAGAGACCCAGTACTTC
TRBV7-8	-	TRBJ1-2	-	CASSRLSGDYGYTF	TGTGCCAGCAGCCGCCTCTCAGGGGACTATGGCTACACCTTC
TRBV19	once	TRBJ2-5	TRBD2	CASSFTSGGYSETQYF	TGTGCCAGTAGTTTTACTAGCGGGGGGTATTCGGAGACCCAGTACTTC
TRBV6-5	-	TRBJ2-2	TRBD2	CASMTGGTGELFF	TGTGCCAGCATGACGGGGGGGACCGGGGAGCTGTTTTTT
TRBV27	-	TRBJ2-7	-	CASSLNSQSSYEQYF	TGTGCCAGCAGTTTAAACTCTCAAAGCTCCTACGAGCAGTACTTC
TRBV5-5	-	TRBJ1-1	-	CASSLGQGSEAFF	TGTGCCAGCAGCTTGGGTCAGGGGTCTGAAGCTTTCTTT
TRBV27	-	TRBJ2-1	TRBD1	CASTYTRRDRASSYNEQFF	TGTGCCAGCACCTATACCCGCCGGGACAGGGCAAGCTCCTACAATGAGCAGTTCTTC
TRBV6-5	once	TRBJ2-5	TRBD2	CASSLGGGLQETQYF	TGTGCCAGCAGTCTCGGGGGGGGTCTACAAGAGACCCAGTACTTC
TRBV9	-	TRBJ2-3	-	CASSGFGTPTDTQYF	TGTGCCAGCAGCGGGTTCGGGACTCCCACAGATACGCAGTATTTT
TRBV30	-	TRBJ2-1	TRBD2	CAWSAPSGGDHNEQFF	TGTGCCTGGAGTGCTCCTAGCGGGGGTGATCACAATGAGCAGTTCTTC
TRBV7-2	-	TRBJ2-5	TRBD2	CASGETGGMGETQYF	TGTGCCAGCGGGGAAACGGGGGGTATGGGAGAGACCCAGTACTTC
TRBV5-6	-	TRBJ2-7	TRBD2	CASSWGTSGSVYEQYF	TGTGCCAGCAGCTGGGGGACTAGCGGGAGTGTCTACGAGCAGTACTTC
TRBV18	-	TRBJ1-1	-	CASSRWTGMNTEAFF	TGTGCCAGCTCACGATGGACGGGGATGAACACTGAAGCTTTCTTT
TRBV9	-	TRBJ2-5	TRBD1	CASSVGQGAGETQYF	TGTGCCAGCAGCGTGGGACAGGGGGCAGGCGAGACCCAGTACTTC
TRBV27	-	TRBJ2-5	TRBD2	CASSRFLAGGPKTQYF	TGTGCCAGCAGTCGATTTCTAGCGGGAGGGCCGAAGACCCAGTACTTC